The rows below give T cell receptor beta chains drawn from one sample of a study of regulatory T cells in long-lasting Graves disease. MiXCR, run by TCRdb on the multiplex PCR reads, gives a single entry per CDR3 protein. This sample has a few hundred thousand distinct CDR3 sequences, with roughly 19% found just once. The data were also submitted as part of a second study, on T cells in Graves' hyperthyroidism and ophthalmopathy.

The sequenced sample was peripheral blood mononuclear cells (PBMCs), obtained at new diagnosis, from a patient treated with antithyroid drugs. These receptor sequences come from a woman under 40 with Graves disease. Each CDR3 is given with its conserved first and last residue. The order of the fields is D gene, J gene, V gene, clone size, CDR3 protein, CDR3 DNA. D genes are given only for firm matches. The size of a clone is reported for some rows only, either as once, few or many, or as a class for expanded clones.

D: .; J: TRBJ2-7; V: TRBV2; size: .; CDR3: CASSLSVRTYEQYF; DNA: TGTGCCAGCAGTTTATCGGTCAGGACCTACGAGCAGTACTTC
D: TRBD1; J: TRBJ1-1; V: TRBV30; size: many; CDR3: CAWSGQAITEAFF; DNA: TGTGCCTGGTCGGGACAGGCTATCACTGAAGCTTTCTTT
D: .; J: TRBJ2-1; V: TRBV6-1; size: many; CDR3: CASSENLGLRALF; DNA: TGTGCCAGCAGTGAAAACTTGGGACTCAGGGCACTCTTC
D: .; J: TRBJ2-5; V: TRBV3-1; size: many; CDR3: CASSQDPGGQETQYF; DNA: TGTGCCAGCAGCCAAGATCCGGGCGGCCAAGAGACCCAGTACTTC
D: .; J: TRBJ2-3; V: TRBV20-1; size: many; CDR3: CSAITGKGTDTQYF; DNA: TGCAGTGCTATAACAGGGAAAGGTACAGATACGCAGTATTTT
D: .; J: TRBJ1-2; V: TRBV5-4; size: many; CDR3: CASSQSPANYGYTF; DNA: TGTGCCAGCAGCCAAAGCCCAGCTAACTATGGCTACACCTTC
D: .; J: TRBJ2-2; V: TRBV30; size: many; CDR3: CAFTKRRTGELFF; DNA: TGTGCCTTCACTAAAAGGCGCACCGGGGAGCTGTTTTTT
D: .; J: TRBJ2-7; V: TRBV30; size: many; CDR3: CAWSVNRAYEQYF; DNA: TGTGCCTGGAGTGTAAACAGGGCCTACGAGCAGTACTTC
D: .; J: TRBJ1-4; V: TRBV18; size: .; CDR3: CASSLGGPREKLFF; DNA: TGTGCCAGCTCGCTGGGCGGGCCGAGGGAAAAACTGTTTTTT
D: .; J: TRBJ2-1; V: TRBV27; size: many; CDR3: CASSLNSGVYNEQFF; DNA: TGTGCCAGCAGTTTAAATAGTGGGGTCTACAATGAGCAGTTCTTC
D: .; J: TRBJ2-7; V: TRBV5-1; size: many; CDR3: CASSFDGYEQYF; DNA: TGCGCCAGCAGCTTCGACGGCTACGAGCAGTACTTC
D: .; J: TRBJ1-1; V: TRBV3-1; size: many; CDR3: CASSRGRVPTEAFF; DNA: TGTGCCAGCAGCCGGGGCAGGGTTCCCACTGAAGCTTTCTTT
D: TRBD1; J: TRBJ1-2; V: TRBV2; size: many; CDR3: CASSRQGADGYTF; DNA: TGTGCCAGCAGTCGACAGGGGGCTGATGGCTACACCTTC
D: .; J: TRBJ2-2; V: TRBV30; size: many; CDR3: CAWRTIIPRDTGELFF; DNA: TGTGCCTGGAGAACAATTATCCCGCGAGACACCGGGGAGCTGTTTTTT
D: TRBD2; J: TRBJ2-4; V: TRBV6-4; size: few; CDR3: CASSESGTSGNIQYF; DNA: TGTGCCAGCAGTGAAAGCGGGACTAGCGGAAACATTCAGTACTTC
D: TRBD1; J: TRBJ1-6; V: TRBV19; size: .; CDR3: CASRNRDSYNSPLHF; DNA: TGTGCCAGTAGAAACCGGGACAGCTATAATTCACCCCTCCACTTT
D: .; J: TRBJ1-4; V: TRBV4-1; size: .; CDR3: CASSQVKGTAPNEKLFF; DNA: TGCGCCAGCAGCCAAGTGAAGGGCACCGCCCCTAATGAAAAACTGTTTTTT
D: .; J: TRBJ2-3; V: TRBV20-1; size: many; CDR3: CSARDFDTQYF; DNA: TGCAGTGCTAGAGATTTTGATACGCAGTATTTT
D: TRBD1; J: TRBJ2-5; V: TRBV5-1; size: many; CDR3: CASSLSTGKETQYF; DNA: TGCGCCAGCAGCTTGTCGACAGGGAAAGAGACCCAGTACTTC
D: .; J: TRBJ2-3; V: TRBV11-2; size: many; CDR3: CASSSGLAATDTQYF; DNA: TGTGCCAGCAGCTCGGGGTTGGCTGCGACAGATACGCAGTATTTT
D: TRBD2; J: TRBJ2-2; V: TRBV6-2/TRBV6-3; size: many; CDR3: CASSLLAGAFRTGELFF; DNA: TGTGCCAGCAGCCTACTAGCGGGGGCCTTCCGGACCGGGGAGCTGTTTTTT
D: .; J: TRBJ1-1; V: TRBV18; size: many; CDR3: CASSPDRDYTEAFF; DNA: TGTGCCAGCTCACCGGACCGGGACTACACTGAAGCTTTCTTT
D: TRBD1; J: TRBJ2-1; V: TRBV20-1; size: many; CDR3: CSAVGGTGVRNEQFF; DNA: TGCAGTGCAGTTGGGGGGACAGGGGTTCGAAATGAGCAGTTCTTC
D: .; J: TRBJ1-4; V: TRBV28; size: many; CDR3: CASSDQGFGTNEKLFF; DNA: TGTGCCAGCAGTGACCAGGGCTTTGGTACTAATGAAAAACTGTTTTTT
D: TRBD2; J: TRBJ2-1; V: TRBV5-1; size: many; CDR3: CASSPGTSGSSYNEQFF; DNA: TGCGCCAGCAGTCCTGGGACTAGCGGGAGCTCCTACAATGAGCAGTTCTTC
D: .; J: TRBJ2-5; V: TRBV11-2; size: once; CDR3: CASRRWSGGTEETQYF; DNA: TGTGCCAGCCGTCGGTGGAGCGGCGGAACCGAAGAGACCCAGTACTTC
D: .; J: TRBJ2-3; V: TRBV12-3/TRBV12-4; size: .; CDR3: CASSLAPDTQYF; DNA: TGTGCCAGCAGTTTAGCGCCCGATACGCAGTATTTT
D: TRBD1; J: TRBJ1-2; V: TRBV27; size: few; CDR3: CASSFFRGDRSLHGYTF; DNA: TGTGCCAGCAGTTTTTTTCGGGGGGACAGAAGTCTTCATGGCTACACCTTC
D: TRBD2; J: TRBJ2-7; V: TRBV10-1; size: many; CDR3: CASSAGLVGEQYF; DNA: TGCGCCAGCAGCGCCGGACTAGTGGGAGAGCAGTACTTC
D: .; J: TRBJ2-6; V: TRBV9; size: many; CDR3: CASSVEGAGANVLTF; DNA: TGTGCCAGCAGCGTGGAGGGTGCTGGGGCCAACGTCCTGACTTTC
D: TRBD2; J: TRBJ2-1; V: TRBV6-1; size: few; CDR3: CAILAGGPNEQFF; DNA: TGTGCCATACTAGCGGGGGGCCCCAATGAGCAGTTCTTC
D: .; J: TRBJ1-2; V: TRBV7-2; size: many; CDR3: CASSLYRAPGYTF; DNA: TGTGCCAGCAGCTTATACCGGGCCCCTGGCTACACCTTC
D: TRBD1; J: TRBJ1-4; V: TRBV20-1; size: many; CDR3: CSAYVLGQGASNEKLFF; DNA: TGCAGTGCTTATGTCCTCGGACAGGGGGCTTCTAATGAAAAACTGTTTTTT
D: TRBD1; J: TRBJ2-6; V: TRBV6-5; size: many; CDR3: CASSYSTGISGANVLTF; DNA: TGTGCCAGCAGTTACTCGACAGGGATCTCCGGGGCCAACGTCCTGACTTTC
D: .; J: TRBJ2-2; V: TRBV10-3; size: many; CDR3: CAISELPAANTGELFF; DNA: TGTGCCATCAGTGAGTTGCCAGCGGCGAACACCGGGGAGCTGTTTTTT
D: .; J: TRBJ1-5; V: TRBV28; size: many; CDR3: CASSLPHQPQHF; DNA: TGTGCCAGCAGTTTACCCCATCAGCCCCAGCATTTT
D: .; J: TRBJ2-3; V: TRBV7-6; size: .; CDR3: CASSLIGALTDTQYF; DNA: TGTGCCAGCAGCTTAATCGGGGCACTCACAGATACGCAGTATTTT
D: .; J: TRBJ2-3; V: TRBV28; size: many; CDR3: CASSPVGPLLTDTQYF; DNA: TGTGCCAGCAGTCCGGTGGGTCCTCTTCTCACAGATACGCAGTATTTT
D: .; J: TRBJ2-5; V: TRBV10-2; size: few; CDR3: CASSESGGSAQYF; DNA: TGCGCCAGCAGTGAGTCGGGGGGTTCGGCCCAGTACTTC
D: .; J: TRBJ1-2; V: TRBV11-2; size: many; CDR3: CASSSRRGSGYTF; DNA: TGTGCCAGCAGCTCCCGACGGGGGAGCGGCTACACCTTC
D: TRBD2; J: TRBJ2-5; V: TRBV12-3/TRBV12-4; size: few; CDR3: CASRPTSGRPETQYF; DNA: TGTGCCAGCAGACCGACTAGCGGGAGACCAGAGACCCAGTACTTC
D: .; J: TRBJ2-2; V: TRBV7-2; size: many; CDR3: CASSPTGAWNGELFF; DNA: TGTGCCAGCAGCCCAACCGGGGCGTGGAACGGGGAGCTGTTTTTT
D: TRBD1; J: TRBJ2-1; V: TRBV27; size: .; CDR3: CASSSLDRVPYNEQFF; DNA: TGTGCCAGCAGCTCTCTTGACAGGGTTCCCTACAATGAGCAGTTCTTC
D: TRBD1; J: TRBJ1-2; V: TRBV28; size: many; CDR3: CASSLSRTGLNYGYTF; DNA: TGTGCCAGCAGTTTAAGCAGGACAGGGCTTAACTATGGCTACACCTTC
D: .; J: TRBJ2-4; V: TRBV5-5; size: .; CDR3: CASSPRAGTTKNIQYF; DNA: TGTGCCAGCAGCCCAAGAGCAGGGACGACCAAAAACATTCAGTACTTC
D: TRBD1; J: TRBJ1-1; V: TRBV20-1; size: many; CDR3: CSASHLRGRNTEAFF; DNA: TGCAGTGCTAGCCACCTCAGGGGGAGGAACACTGAAGCTTTCTTT
D: .; J: TRBJ1-2; V: TRBV6-5; size: many; CDR3: CASSYLGSSYGYTF; DNA: TGTGCCAGCAGTTACTTAGGCAGTTCCTATGGCTACACCTTC
D: .; J: TRBJ1-5; V: TRBV20-1; size: many; CDR3: CSATITGNNQPQHF; DNA: TGCAGTGCTACCATTACAGGGAACAATCAGCCCCAGCATTTT
D: .; J: TRBJ2-7; V: TRBV27; size: .; CDR3: CASSPDPRVTYEQYF; DNA: TGTGCCAGCAGTCCGGACCCTCGGGTCACCTACGAGCAGTACTTC
D: .; J: TRBJ1-2; V: TRBV6-1; size: many; CDR3: CASSENSDRSYGYTF; DNA: TGTGCCAGCAGTGAAAATTCGGACAGAAGCTATGGCTACACCTTC